The clone carrying this T cell receptor (beta chain) was observed a single time. Its antigen is as yet unknown. Libraries were prepared by immunoSEQ multiplex PCR; TCRdb keeps only in-frame clonotypes and omits some of them. The sample has roughly 35,000 clones, 60% to 75% seen once. Antigen-specific CD4+ T cells were expanded (with viral peptide pools) by the ViraFEST assay ahead of sequencing. When around 10 days of culture had elapsed, CD4+ T cells were isolated. Having tested negative for nucleocapsid antibodies, the vaccine recipients showed no prior SARS-CoV-2 infection. Cells had half their medium changed to IL-2 medium on days 3 and 7. This CDR3 comprises 14 residues. Trimming removed 3 bases at V and 7 bases at J, with 12 bases between. In germline, CDR1 is SEHNR, CDR2 FQNEAQ (reference sequence). These data are taken from a study of vaccination effects on CD4 cells after COVID-19. Study overall: Either the mRNA-1273 or the BNT162b2 vaccine was given to participants as two doses.

Overall study results and limits: Few convalescent patients and no early post-infection timepoints were included in the study. Infection- and vaccine-induced clones contracted markedly late after vaccination.

This chain joins TRBV7-9 and TRBJ2-2; D is uncertain. Sequenced material: CD4+ T cells from PBMCs cultured with HCoV-OC43 spike peptides, taken before COVID-19 vaccination. As for subset: HCoV-OC43 spike overlapping peptide pool stimulation. This TCR derives from a human donor who received a COVID-19 vaccine. CDR3 DNA sequence: TGTGCCAGCAGCTTGATGACGAGCAACGGGGAGCTGTTTTTT. Amino acids: CASSLMTSNGELFF.